These 21 T cell receptor beta chains were all obtained from the same sample, sequenced in a study of blood T cell repertoires in COVID-19 (dated by TCRdb to 2020 to 2022). Receptors were amplified or captured by the immunoSEQ multiplex PCR assay. TCRdb's version of the immuneACCESS table is confined to in-frame rearrangements and falls short of the full clone set. An unresolved V gene accounts for under half of the shortfall where checked; the remainder is of unknown origin. The sample yields about 200,000 clones; roughly nine tenths were counted once. Less than 4.5% of the sample lies in the top ten. Material: PBMCs or T cells enriched from blood (not recorded which). Every receptor here comes from a woman in her thirties with acute COVID-19.

The chain carries TRBV9 and TRBJ1-1; 8 bases map to TRBD1. Germline CDR1 is SGDLS and CDR2 is YYNGEE. This CDR3 contains 12 residues. The junction had 3 bases not matched to a gene; V was cut back by 4 bases and J by 7 bases. CDR3 sequence reads: CASSPGGSEAFF. As DNA, the CDR3 is TGTGCCAGCAGCCCAGGGGGCAGTGAAGCTTTCTTT.

V usage is TRBV11-2 and J usage is TRBJ1-5; TRBD1 matches at 7 bases. V was pared by 5 bases and J by 4 bases, with 8 bases of the junction left unmatched. CDR3 length equals 15 residues. Looked up from germline, CDR1 is SGHAT and CDR2 is FQNNGV. CDR3 nucleotide sequence: TGTGCCAGCAGCCGAACAGGGGACACAAATCAGCCCCAGCATTTT. Amino acid sequence: CASSRTGDTNQPQHF. Together with reference TRBV11-2 and TRBJ1-5, the CDR3 gives the full variable domain: EAGVAQSPRYKIIEKRQSVAFWCNPISGHATLYWYQQILGQGPKLLIQFQNNGVVDDSQLPKDRFSAERLKGVDSTLKIQPAKLEDSAVYLCASSRTGDTNQPQHFGDGTRLSIL.

The CDR3 DNA reads as TGTGCCACCAGCAGAGGCGAGGGGACATCCGTCTCTGGAAACACCATATATTTT. This translates into CATSRGEGTSVSGNTIYF. The rearrangement joins TRBV15 to TRBJ1-3; TRBD1 might be the D (6 bases). CDR3 size: 18 residues. Germline values: CDR1 LNHNV, CDR2 YYDKDF (reference sequence). V was cut by 1 base and J by 0 bases, with 16 bases left in between. The variable domain in full, with the rest retrieved from reference TRBV15 and TRBJ1-3, is DAMVIQNPRYQVTQFGKPVTLSCSQTLNHNVMYWYQQKSSQAPKLLFHYYDKDFNNEADTPDNFQSRRPNTSFCFLDIRSPGLGDTAMYLCATSRGEGTSVSGNTIYFGEGSWLTVV.

V is TRBV11-2 and J is TRBJ1-1; no firm D call. The germline gives CDR1 SGHAT, CDR2 FQNNGV. Trimming cost V 6 bases and J 0 bases, with 17 bases left between them. The CDR3 loop spans 16 amino acids. The CDR3 here is CASSHMAASMNTEAFF. CDR3 bases: TGTGCCAGCAGTCACATGGCTGCAAGTATGAACACTGAAGCTTTCTTT. Looking up the rest from reference TRBV11-2 and TRBJ1-1 gives the full variable domain: EAGVAQSPRYKIIEKRQSVAFWCNPISGHATLYWYQQILGQGPKLLIQFQNNGVVDDSQLPKDRFSAERLKGVDSTLKIQPAKLEDSAVYLCASSHMAASMNTEAFFGQGTRLTVV.

This rearrangement joins TRBV25-1 to TRBJ1-1; D unclear. Per germline, CDR1 MGHDK and CDR2 SYGVNS. Between the trimmed V and J ends, which lost 2 bases and 0 bases, there was a span of 7 bases. CDR3 size: 14 residues. The CDR3 bases are TGTGCCAGCAGTGAAAAAGCATTGAACACTGAAGCTTTCTTT. Encoded protein: CASSEKALNTEAFF.

V usage is TRBV2 and J usage is TRBJ2-7; the match to TRBD1 covers 7 bases. CDR1 SNHLY and CDR2 FYNNEI come from the germline V gene. The CDR3 contains 14 residues. Unmatched junction bases numbered 6, after V lost 7 bases and J lost 0 bases. DNA of the CDR3: TGTGCCAGCATGACCGGGACAGACTCCTACGAGCAGTACTTC. Its translation is CASMTGTDSYEQYF. The full variable domain, in which reference TRBV2 and TRBJ2-7 provide the parts outside the CDR3, is EPEVTQTPSHQVTQMGQEVILRCVPISNHLYFYWYRQILGQKVEFLVSFYNNEISEKSEIFDDQFSVERPDGSNFTLKIRSTKLEDSAMYFCASMTGTDSYEQYFGPGTRLTVT.

The CDR3 DNA reads as TGTGCCAGCAGCTTGCACCAGGTGGGCTATGGCTACACCTTC. It specifies CASSLHQVGYGYTF. The chain links TRBV7-2 to TRBJ1-2; D is undetermined. This CDR3 is built from 14 residues. The germline CDR1 and CDR2 sequences are SGHTA and FQGNSA. Deletions cut 3 bases from V and 4 bases from J, with 12 bases between.

This clone was counted a single time. J is TRBJ1-3 and V is TRBV11-2, with a possible D match to TRBD1 (6 bases). The CDR3 extends over 16 amino acids. V gave up 4 bases and J gave up 2 bases, with 15 bases separating them. Germline lookup yields CDR1 SGHAT and CDR2 FQNNGV. In nucleotides, the CDR3 is TGTGCCAGCAGCTCCGGGACATACTACCCTGGAAACACCATATATTTT. It yields the protein CASSSGTYYPGNTIYF.

The chain recombines TRBV5-5 with TRBJ2-7; the match to TRBD1 covers 9 bases. Per germline, CDR1 SGHKS and CDR2 YYEKEE (reference sequence). Trimming removed 4 bases from V and 5 bases from J; junction bases left unmatched: 7. This CDR3 is 14 amino acids long. The CDR3 protein is CASSVRTGDHEQYF. The CDR3 bases are TGTGCCAGCAGCGTCCGGACAGGGGACCACGAGCAGTACTTC.

The chain couples TRBV2 to TRBJ1-5; 7 positions agree with TRBD1. The CDR3 runs to 15 residues. V shed 6 bases, J shed 0 bases, and the junction held 5 bases outside the gene matches. The germline gives CDR1 SNHLY, CDR2 FYNNEI. CDR3 DNA: TGTGCCAGCAGCCCGGGACAGTTTAGCAATCAGCCCCAGCATTTT. This gives the protein CASSPGQFSNQPQHF.

In this sample, this clone turned up a few times. The chain is built from TRBV5-1 and TRBJ2-5; 7 bases map to TRBD2. Trimming cost V 0 bases and J 5 bases; bases outside gene matches: 10. The CDR3 runs 16 residues. CDR1 SGHRS and CDR2 YFSETQ come from the germline V gene. CDR3 nucleotides: TGCGCCAGCAGCTTGGGGACGGGGGGATTCGGGGAGACCCAGTACTTC. Amino acids: CASSLGTGGFGETQYF.

The gene calls are TRBV2 and TRBJ1-2, with D tentatively TRBD1 (5 bases). V lost 0 bases to trimming and J lost 7 bases, with 15 bases between them. CDR3 length: 15 residues. CDR1 is SNHLY, CDR2 FYNNEI, per germline. The DNA of the CDR3 is TGTGCCAGCAGTGAAGCGCCTGGTACAGGTCGTGGCTACACCTTC. Translation: CASSEAPGTGRGYTF.

V is TRBV11-2 and J is TRBJ2-7; 7 bases match TRBD1. J was trimmed by 0 bases and V by 2 bases; bases with no gene match: 7. Germline V gene lookup returns CDR1 SGHAT and CDR2 FQNNGV. This CDR3 is built from 16 residues. The CDR3 loop is CASSLLGQSSSYEQYF. In DNA, the CDR3 is TGTGCCAGCAGCTTATTGGGACAGTCGAGCTCCTACGAGCAGTACTTC.

This chain uses TRBV27 with TRBJ1-5; D remains unclear. Trimming removed 3 bases at V and 5 bases at J, with 5 bases between. This CDR3 is built from 12 residues. Per germline, CDR1 MNHEY and CDR2 SMNVEV (reference sequence). The chain's CDR3 is CASSFRDQPQHF. In DNA, the CDR3 is TGTGCCAGCAGTTTCCGTGATCAGCCCCAGCATTTT.

This chain uses TRBV5-5 with TRBJ2-5; the D is unclear. The CDR3 runs to 12 residues. The V end lost 6 bases, the J end lost 0 bases, and 6 bases lay between the germline ends. Germline V lookup: CDR1 SGHKS, CDR2 YYEKEE (reference sequence). The CDR3 here is CASTPDQETQYF. In DNA form, the CDR3 reads TGTGCCAGCACTCCAGACCAAGAGACCCAGTACTTC. Full variable domain (rest looked up from reference TRBV5-5 and TRBJ2-5): DAGVTQSPTHLIKTRGQQVTLRCSPISGHKSVSWYQQVLGQGPQFIFQYYEKEERGRGNFPDRFSARQFPNYSSELNVNALLLGDSALYLCASTPDQETQYFGPGTRLLVL.

The chain links TRBV27 to TRBJ2-3; 10 bases agree with TRBD2. Looked up from germline, CDR1 is MNHEY and CDR2 is SMNVEV (reference sequence). Trimming at V came to 5 bases and at J to 2 bases, leaving 22 bases not matched to a gene. This CDR3 contains 21 residues. The CDR3 reads CASSRGWNGLAGETFTDTQYF. For the CDR3, the DNA is TGTGCCAGCAGTCGAGGGTGGAACGGTCTAGCGGGGGAGACTTTCACAGATACGCAGTATTTT.

The CDR3 loop reads CASSRRSTDTQYF. CDR3 sequence (DNA): TGTGCCAGCTCTAGGAGGAGCACAGATACGCAGTATTTT. The genes are TRBV2 and TRBJ2-3; D possibly corresponds to TRBD2 (5 bases). The CDR3 covers 13 residues. Between the trimmed V and J ends, which lost 8 bases and 0 bases, there was a span of 9 bases. CDR1 is SNHLY, CDR2 FYNNEI, per germline.

This chain uses TRBV7-6 with TRBJ1-5, with TRBD1 matching over 10 bases. Germline CDR1 and CDR2: SGHVS and FNYEAQ. V gave up 5 bases and J gave up 0 bases; unmatched junction bases: 7. This CDR3 is 17 amino acids long. As DNA, the CDR3 is TGTGCCAGCAGCCAGGGACAGGGGTACAATAGCAATCAGCCCCAGCATTTT. It encodes CASSQGQGYNSNQPQHF.

The rearrangement links TRBV12-3 or TRBV12-4 to TRBJ2-5, with D perhaps matching TRBD1 (6 bases). The V end was cut by 6 bases, the J end by 5 bases, with 13 bases between. This CDR3 is built from 13 residues. CDR3 DNA: TGTGCCAGCAGGAATACAGGGAAGGAGACCCAGTACTTC. It yields the protein CASRNTGKETQYF.

This chain links TRBV7-2 with TRBJ1-5, with D possibly being TRBD1 (6 bases). With 4 bases removed from V and 9 bases from J, the gap between germline ends came to 13 bases. CDR3 length: 13 amino acids. Looked up from germline, CDR1 is SGHTA and CDR2 is FQGNSA. CDR3 loop: CASSSLRGMPQHF. DNA of the CDR3: TGTGCCAGCAGCTCCCTTAGGGGGATGCCCCAGCATTTT.

This chain uses TRBV10-3 with TRBJ1-5; 8 bases are a match to TRBD1. V gave up 3 bases and J gave up 0 bases; unmatched junction bases: 7. Germline CDR1 and CDR2: ENHRY and SYGVKD. The CDR3 runs 17 residues. The CDR3 spells CAISDPGQAYSNQPQHF. The CDR3 DNA is TGTGCCATCAGTGATCCGGGACAGGCGTATAGCAATCAGCCCCAGCATTTT.